Presented here are 14 T cell receptor beta chains from one specimen sequenced in a study of blood T cell repertoires in COVID-19. Using immunoSEQ multiplex PCR, the repertoire was profiled, and TCRdb retains in-frame clones only, with some absent. The data contain 85,000 to 120,000 clones, around 90% of them singletons. Sequencing was performed on peripheral blood. The source of these receptors is a woman in her forties or fifties with COVID-19, enrolled during active disease.

The gene calls are TRBV5-1 and TRBJ2-3; a weak D match, TRBD2 (6 bases). The CDR3 runs 13 residues. V was shortened by 3 bases and J by 1 base, with 6 bases between the two germline ends. Germline values: CDR1 SGHRS, CDR2 YFSETQ. The CDR3 coding sequence is TGCGCCAGCAGCTGGGGGGGCACAGATACGCAGTATTTT. This translates into CASSWGGTDTQYF.

The chain links TRBV5-1 to TRBJ2-5; tentative D call: TRBD1 (5 bases). The CDR3 loop spans 15 amino acids. Germline values: CDR1 SGHRS, CDR2 YFSETQ. Deletions cut 4 bases from V and 2 bases from J, with 15 bases between. The chain's CDR3 is CASSLMTAVQETQYF. The DNA of the CDR3 is TGCGCCAGCAGCCTCATGACAGCAGTACAAGAGACCCAGTACTTC. The full variable domain, rest sourced from reference TRBV5-1 and TRBJ2-5, is KAGVTQTPRYLIKTRGQQVTLSCSPISGHRSVSWYQQTPGQGLQFLFEYFSETQRNKGNFPGRFSGRQFSNSRSEMNVSTLELGDSALYLCASSLMTAVQETQYFGPGTRLLVL.

The chain links TRBV12-3 or TRBV12-4 to TRBJ1-1; 7 bases match TRBD1. With V trimmed by 5 bases and J by 5 bases, 5 bases remained unmatched. The CDR3 is 13 amino acids. The CDR3 sequence is CASSPTRGTEAFF. The CDR3 region has the DNA TGTGCCAGCAGTCCCACCAGGGGGACTGAAGCTTTCTTT.

The rearrangement links TRBV11-2 to TRBJ1-1; D gene ambiguous. Germline V CDR1 and CDR2: SGHAT, FQNNGV. The length of the CDR3 is 14 residues. With 1 base removed from V and 8 bases from J, the gap between germline ends came to 14 bases. The CDR3 loop is CASSLGSAASEAFF. In DNA, the CDR3 is TGTGCCAGCAGCTTAGGAAGCGCCGCCTCGGAAGCTTTCTTT.

The gene calls are TRBV12-3 or TRBV12-4 and TRBJ2-7; D gene unclear. This CDR3 has 12 residues. V was trimmed by 7 bases and J by 6 bases, leaving 13 bases between them. The CDR3 region is CASTIDRFEQYF. The CDR3 nucleotides read TGTGCCAGCACCATAGATCGGTTCGAGCAGTACTTC.

The chain links TRBV2 to TRBJ2-7; perhaps TRBD2 as D (5 bases). Germline V gene lookup returns CDR1 SNHLY and CDR2 FYNNEI. With 5 bases removed from V and 5 bases from J, the gap between germline ends came to 13 bases. This CDR3 spans 13 amino acids. The CDR3 DNA is TGTGCCAGCAGTTCCTTACCCGGGGACGAGCAGTACTTC. Its translation: CASSSLPGDEQYF.

V gene TRBV5-4 combines with J gene TRBJ2-7; D remains ambiguous. The CDR3 consists of 12 residues. Germline-derived CDR1 and CDR2 are SGHNT and YYREEE (reference sequence). V was trimmed by 4 bases and J by 7 bases, leaving 12 bases between them. The CDR3 loop reads CASSKNFREQYF. CDR3 bases: TGTGCCAGCAGCAAGAATTTCCGGGAGCAGTACTTC.

This rearrangement joins TRBV24-1 to TRBJ2-5; possible D gene TRBD2, 5 bases. The CDR3 totals 13 residues. Germline V gives CDR1 KGHDR, CDR2 SFDVKD. The V end was cut by 7 bases, the J end by 4 bases, with 12 bases between. CDR3 coding DNA: TGTGCCACCAGCAATCGTGGGAGAGAGACCCAGTACTTC. Protein product: CATSNRGRETQYF.

The rearrangement uses TRBV23-1 and TRBJ1-1; 8 bases align to TRBD1. TRBV23-1 is labeled an ORF, and its function is uncertain. The CDR3 covers 11 residues. The V and J ends lost 5 bases and 11 bases, in that order; junction bases with no gene match: 4. CDR3 DNA: TGCGCCAGCAGTTCGCAGGGGGCCGCTTTCTTT. Amino acids: CASSSQGAAFF.

This clone was picked up one time. The rearrangement joins TRBV2 to TRBJ2-7; 8 bases align to TRBD1. J lost 4 bases, V lost 5 bases, and 10 bases had no gene match. Germline CDR1 is SNHLY and CDR2 is FYNNEI. CDR3 length equals 15 residues. Here the CDR3 DNA reads TGTGCCAGCAGTCAGGGGGCCGTTTTGACTTACGAGCAGTACGTC. This sequence encodes CASSQGAVLTYEQYV.

V gene TRBV20-1 combines with J gene TRBJ1-2; no clear D gene. This CDR3 spans 10 amino acids. Germline CDR1 DFQATT, CDR2 SNEGSKA (reference sequence). V lost 0 bases, J lost 6 bases, and 2 bases lay in between. The CDR3 DNA sequence: TGCAGTGCTAGAGATAATGGCTACACCTTC. This sequence encodes CSARDNGYTF.

The CDR3 spells CASSQGPSGQGQTEAFF. CDR3 nucleotide sequence: TGTGCCAGCAGCCAAGGGCCCTCCGGACAGGGACAAACTGAAGCTTTCTTT. This sequence joins TRBV7-7 and TRBJ1-1; 8 nucleotides align to TRBD1. CDR1 and CDR2 from the germline V gene are SSHAT and FNYEAQ (reference sequence). The CDR3 consists of 17 residues. Trimming at V came to 5 bases and at J to 5 bases, leaving 16 bases not matched to a gene.

The chain is built from TRBV3-1 (or the pseudogene TRBV3-2) and TRBJ1-1; no reliable D call. The V end lost 4 bases, the J end lost 0 bases, and 18 bases lay between the germline ends. The CDR3 consists of 17 residues. Per the germline V gene, CDR1 is LGHDT and CDR2 is YNNKEL (reference sequence). The CDR3 region is CASSRRARGWMNTEAFF. Written as DNA, the CDR3 is TGTGCCAGCAGCCGTCGGGCGCGGGGTTGGATGAACACTGAAGCTTTCTTT.

The rearrangement joins TRBV6-5 to TRBJ1-4; 8 bases map to TRBD1. Trimming took 7 bases from V and 8 from J; bases not matched to a gene: 9. Per germline, CDR1 MNHEY and CDR2 SVGAGI. This CDR3 spans 14 amino acids. CDR3: CASTEQGAWEKLFF. In nucleotides, the CDR3 is TGTGCCAGCACCGAGCAGGGGGCGTGGGAAAAACTGTTTTTT.